A single sample gave rise to the 30 T cell receptor beta chains below, sequenced in a study of blood T cell repertoires in COVID-19. Libraries were prepared by immunoSEQ multiplex PCR; TCRdb keeps only in-frame clonotypes and omits some of them. The table shows 250,000 to 350,000 clones, with almost 90% occurring only once. The specimen sequenced was peripheral blood. Receptors originate from a woman aged 30 to 39 with COVID-19, enrolled during active disease.

This rearrangement joins TRBV19 to TRBJ1-5, with a possible D match to TRBD1 (6 bases). The CDR3 length is 16 residues. Deletions cut 1 base from V and 4 bases from J, with 14 bases between. Per germline, CDR1 LNHDA and CDR2 SQIVND (reference sequence). The CDR3 region has the DNA TGTGCCAGTAGTATAGGAACCGGGACAACAAATCAGCCCCAGCATTTT. Its protein is CASSIGTGTTNQPQHF.

The chain joins TRBV5-4 to TRBJ1-2; TRBD1 might be the D (5 bases). Germline loops: CDR1 SGHNT, CDR2 YYREEE (reference sequence). With 7 bases removed from V and 7 bases from J, the gap between germline ends came to 11 bases. This CDR3 region has 11 residues. The CDR3 nucleotides read TGTGCCAGCTCTCGCGGGGGTGGCTACACCTTC. Protein sequence: CASSRGGGYTF.

The V call is TRBV19, the J call TRBJ2-3, with TRBD2 identical over 12 bases. Germline CDR1 reads LNHDA; CDR2 reads SQIVND (reference sequence). Losses at the gene ends were 7 bases for V and 0 bases for J; bases not matched to a gene: 11. This CDR3 has 18 amino acids. CDR3 sequence (DNA): TGTGCCAGTATAGGGAAGACTAGCGGGAGAGATAGCACAGATACGCAGTATTTT. Amino acid sequence: CASIGKTSGRDSTDTQYF.

In the case of this clone: An end of the junction does not agree with germline; a read error may underlie this. The chain carries TRBV10-3 and TRBJ1-2, with D maybe TRBD1 (6 bases). Germline loops: CDR1 ENHRY, CDR2 SYGVKD. The CDR3 has 15 residues. In nucleotides, the CDR3 is TGTGCCATACGACATGGAGGGGGGACTAATTATGGCTACACCTTC. This codes for CAIRHGGGTNYGYTF.

V is TRBV5-1 and J is TRBJ2-1, with 10 nucleotides matching TRBD2. V was pared by 2 bases and J by 0 bases, with 5 bases of the junction left unmatched. CDR3 size: 17 residues. CDR1 is SGHRS and CDR2 is YFSETQ in the germline V gene. The CDR3 bases are TGCGCCAGCAGCTTTACCCGGACTAGCGGCTCCTACAATGAGCAGTTCTTC. It codes for CASSFTRTSGSYNEQFF.

The chain uses TRBV19 and TRBJ1-1, with D unclear. V was cut by 6 bases and J by 3 bases, with 17 bases left in between. The CDR3 has 15 residues. The germline gives CDR1 LNHDA, CDR2 SQIVND (reference sequence). The CDR3 region is CASSPRRGYDTEAFF. The DNA of the CDR3 is TGTGCCAGTAGCCCTCGGAGAGGGTACGACACTGAAGCTTTCTTT.

This clone was observed a single time. The V call is TRBV5-1, the J call TRBJ2-1; 9 bases map to TRBD2. With 10 bases clipped from V and 9 bases from J, the junction kept 17 bases outside the gene matches. Germline V gene sequence: CDR1 SGHRS, CDR2 YFSETQ. There are 15 residues in the CDR3. The CDR3: CASFERGGRASEQFF. In DNA form, the CDR3 reads TGCGCCTCCTTTGAAAGAGGCGGGAGGGCGTCTGAGCAGTTCTTC.

The chain has TRBV5-1 and TRBJ1-1; D remains ambiguous. V dropped 3 bases and J dropped 1 base, with 13 bases sitting between them. The CDR3 is made up of 15 amino acids. Germline V CDR1 and CDR2: SGHRS, YFSETQ. The CDR3 protein is CASSYAGMGNTEAFF. The CDR3 DNA is TGCGCCAGCAGCTATGCCGGGATGGGGAACACTGAAGCTTTCTTT.

This chain joins TRBV27 and TRBJ2-1; 7 nucleotides line up with TRBD1. Germline V gene lookup returns CDR1 MNHEY and CDR2 SMNVEV (reference sequence). The CDR3 runs 15 residues. V was clipped by 2 bases and J by 6 bases; unmatched bases: 7. The CDR3 loop is CASSLEGALSNEQFF. As DNA, the CDR3 is TGTGCCAGCAGTTTAGAGGGGGCACTCTCCAATGAGCAGTTCTTC.

The genes are TRBV2 and TRBJ2-1; 9 bases line up with TRBD2. V lost 10 bases, J lost 5 bases, and 21 bases stayed unmatched. Germline V CDR1 and CDR2: SNHLY, FYNNEI. This CDR3 is built from 18 residues. Here the CDR3 reads CATIGGSGRTLANNEQFF. CDR3 DNA: TGTGCCACCATTGGGGGTAGCGGGAGAACGTTGGCTAACAATGAGCAGTTCTTC.

V gene TRBV9 combines with J gene TRBJ2-7, with D uncertain. Germline CDR1 and CDR2: SGDLS and YYNGEE. This CDR3 spans 14 amino acids. Trimming removed 0 bases at V and 3 bases at J, with 10 bases between. The DNA of the CDR3 is TGTGCCAGCAGCGTAGGGAGTCACAACTACGAGCAGTACTTC. It specifies CASSVGSHNYEQYF.

This chain uses TRBV28 with TRBJ1-6; weak D call: TRBD1 (6 bases). Germline-derived CDR1 and CDR2 are MDHEN and SYDVKM. The CDR3 covers 15 residues. Trimming shortened V by 8 bases and J by 5 bases, and 16 bases separated the two germline ends. CDR3 loop: CASGPFRGDNSPLHF. The CDR3 DNA reads TGTGCCAGCGGCCCCTTCAGGGGAGATAATTCACCCCTCCACTTT.

The CDR3 region has the DNA TGTGCCTGGAGTGTAGCCCGGGACAGGGATCGTGAAAAACTGTTTTTT. Residues: CAWSVARDRDREKLFF. The chain uses TRBV30 and TRBJ1-4; 9 bases map to TRBD1. CDR1 is GTSNPN, CDR2 SVGIG, per germline (reference sequence). V shed 0 bases and J 7 bases; nucleotides not matched to a gene: 9. The CDR3 runs 16 residues.

This chain links TRBV29-1 with TRBJ2-2; no clear D gene. The germline gives CDR1 SQVTM, CDR2 ANQGSEA. The CDR3 is made up of 15 amino acids. The germline V and J ends were trimmed by 2 bases and 4 bases, with 14 bases remaining between them. The CDR3 nucleotides read TGCAGCGTTGAAACTAAGAACGGGTTCACCGGGGAGCTGTTTTTT. It codes for CSVETKNGFTGELFF.

This clone appeared once. This chain joins TRBV21-1 and TRBJ1-1; the table calls TRBD1, which could not be checked here. TRBV21-1 is listed as a pseudogene. The CDR3 covers 16 residues. CDR3 nucleotide sequence: TGTGCCAGCAGCAAGCGGGGCAGGGGGTTTGTCACTGAAGCTTTCTTT. It codes for CASSKRGRGFVTEAFF.

This clone showed up just a few times. For the CDR3, the DNA is TGTGCCAGCAGGGACCGGGACAGGGGCTGGGATTCACCCCTCCACTTT. Residues: CASRDRDRGWDSPLHF. The chain uses TRBV2 and TRBJ1-6; TRBD1 agrees at 10 bases. The J segment lost 8 bases and the V segment lost 6 bases, leaving 10 bases of the junction unmatched. The length of the CDR3 is 16 residues. Germline CDR1 reads SNHLY; CDR2 reads FYNNEI.

CDR3 sequence reads: CASSPRGQGITEAFF. The DNA for the CDR3 is TGTGCCAGCAGTCCCAGGGGACAGGGTATCACTGAAGCTTTCTTT. V gene TRBV6-5 combines with J gene TRBJ1-1; 9 bases agree with TRBD1. The CDR3 has 15 amino acids. Germline V gene lookup returns CDR1 MNHEY and CDR2 SVGAGI. V lost 5 bases and J lost 4; bases outside the gene matches: 8.

The chain has TRBV30 and TRBJ1-5; 7 nucleotides align to TRBD1. Losses at the gene ends were 0 bases for V and 4 bases for J; bases not matched to a gene: 6. Germline loops: CDR1 GTSNPN, CDR2 SVGIG (reference sequence). This CDR3 contains 15 residues. This chain's CDR3 is CAWSVQGTVNQPQHF. Written as DNA, the CDR3 is TGTGCCTGGAGTGTACAGGGGACAGTAAATCAGCCCCAGCATTTT.

V is TRBV3-1 (or the pseudogene TRBV3-2) and J is TRBJ2-3, with 13 bases fitting TRBD2. Unmatched junction bases numbered 4, after V lost 2 bases and J lost 2 bases. The CDR3 length is 17 residues. Germline lookup yields CDR1 LGHDT and CDR2 YNNKEL (reference sequence). The CDR3 DNA reads as TGTGCCAGCAGCCAATATGGGACTAGCGGGAACACAGATACGCAGTATTTT. Protein sequence: CASSQYGTSGNTDTQYF.

V is TRBV27 and J is TRBJ2-7; 9 bases are a match to TRBD2. Trimming at V came to 6 bases and at J to 0 bases, leaving 3 bases not matched to a gene. Germline V gives CDR1 MNHEY, CDR2 SMNVEV (reference sequence). This CDR3 region has 14 residues. CDR3 sequence (DNA): TGTGCCAGCAGCCCGACTAGCGGCTCCTACGAGCAGTACTTC. As protein: CASSPTSGSYEQYF.

The CDR3, as DNA: TGCGCCAGCAGCCATGGACAGGGGGCCTATGGCTACACCTTC. It yields the protein CASSHGQGAYGYTF. The chain recombines TRBV5-1 with TRBJ1-2; 11 bases line up with TRBD1. Germline V lookup: CDR1 SGHRS, CDR2 YFSETQ. The CDR3 loop spans 14 amino acids. Losses at the gene ends were 4 bases for V and 4 bases for J; bases not matched to a gene: 3.

The chain has TRBV19 and TRBJ1-2; 8 bases map to TRBD1. Germline-derived CDR1 and CDR2 are LNHDA and SQIVND (reference sequence). This CDR3 comprises 17 residues. The V gene end was trimmed by 5 bases and the J gene end by 3 bases; junction bases not matched to a gene: 14. This CDR3 is CASSAGQDNAFYYGYTF. The CDR3 DNA follows: TGTGCCAGTAGTGCGGGACAGGATAATGCCTTCTACTATGGCTACACCTTC.

The chain uses TRBV29-1 and TRBJ1-3; perhaps TRBD1 as D (5 bases). Trimming pared 7 bases from V and 0 bases from J, leaving 13 bases between. This CDR3 is 14 amino acids long. Germline CDR1 SQVTM, CDR2 ANQGSEA. CDR3 in amino acids: CSARDSYSGNTIYF. The CDR3 nucleotides are TGCAGCGCCCGGGACTCCTACTCTGGAAACACCATATATTTT.

This chain links TRBV5-1 with TRBJ2-5, with 9 bases lining up with TRBD2. CDR1 is SGHRS and CDR2 is YFSETQ in the germline V gene. CDR3 length: 16 residues. J lost 5 bases, V lost 2 bases, and 10 bases had no gene match. The CDR3 region has the DNA TGCGCCAGCAGCTTTAGCGGGAGCATGGTTGATGAGACCCAGTACTTC. It specifies CASSFSGSMVDETQYF. Using reference TRBV5-1 and TRBJ2-5 for the parts outside the CDR3, the full variable domain is KAGVTQTPRYLIKTRGQQVTLSCSPISGHRSVSWYQQTPGQGLQFLFEYFSETQRNKGNFPGRFSGRQFSNSRSEMNVSTLELGDSALYLCASSFSGSMVDETQYFGPGTRLLVL.

This chain joins TRBV18 and TRBJ1-1; D gene ambiguous. Between the trimmed V and J ends, which lost 0 bases and 1 base, there was a span of 9 bases. This CDR3 comprises 15 residues. Per the germline V gene, CDR1 is KGHSH and CDR2 is LQKENI. As DNA, the CDR3 is TGTGCCAGCTCACCACCGGCCCGACAGAACACTGAAGCTTTCTTT. Translating it yields CASSPPARQNTEAFF.

The table lists this clone with a count of one. V and J are TRBV4-1 and TRBJ2-2; D perhaps matches TRBD2 (7 bases). This CDR3 spans 17 amino acids. V was pared by 0 bases and J by 6 bases, with 17 bases between. The germline CDR1 and CDR2 sequences are MGHRA and YSYEKL. The DNA for the CDR3 is TGCGCCAGCAGCCAAGAAATCGGGGGGCCAACGGCCGGGGAGCTGTTTTTT. As protein: CASSQEIGGPTAGELFF.

The rearrangement links TRBV3-1 (or the pseudogene TRBV3-2) to TRBJ2-2; no firm D call. The CDR3 sequence is 17 residues long. Germline V CDR1 and CDR2: LGHDT, YNNKEL (reference sequence). V was trimmed by 0 bases and J by 0 bases, leaving 11 bases between them. The CDR3 nucleotides are TGTGCCAGCAGCCAAGAAGGTGAGGCGTCGAACACCGGGGAGCTGTTTTTT. Translated, it gives CASSQEGEASNTGELFF.

This sequence joins TRBV18 and TRBJ2-7; a weak D match, TRBD2 (6 bases). The CDR3 runs to 13 residues. V was cut by 3 bases and J by 4 bases, with 10 bases left in between. CDR1 is KGHSH, CDR2 LQKENI, per germline. Here the CDR3 DNA reads TGTGCCAGCTCACCTTCTAGCGTGTACGAGCAGTACTTC. This translates into CASSPSSVYEQYF.

The V call is TRBV27, the J call TRBJ2-5; 10 bases match TRBD2. Per germline, CDR1 MNHEY and CDR2 SMNVEV (reference sequence). CDR3 size: 14 residues. The trim removed 3 bases at V and 7 bases at J, leaving 5 bases unmatched. CDR3 DNA sequence: TGTGCCAGCAGTTTTTCAGCGGGAGGGGCGACCCAGTACTTC. Protein: CASSFSAGGATQYF.

This rearrangement joins TRBV28 to TRBJ1-5; tentative D call: TRBD1 (5 bases). The CDR3 is 12 amino acids. Germline V lookup: CDR1 MDHEN, CDR2 SYDVKM. V dropped 7 bases and J dropped 7 bases, with 11 bases sitting between them. CDR3 bases: TGTGCCAGCAACACAGGCGAACAGCCCCAGCATTTT. Encoded protein: CASNTGEQPQHF.